Detailed here is one T cell receptor (beta chain). Its antigen is still unknown. No DNA is shown, since the ends of the CDR3 on it are uncertain; the CDR3 is the one TCRdb lists. This record comes from a study of graft-versus-host responses after intestinal transplantation. On the study more broadly: Among the recipients, transplants were multivisceral, liver-intestinal, or isolated intestinal.

In germline, CDR1 is MDHEN, CDR2 SYDVKM. The CDR3 adds up to 12 amino acids, both ends counted. Clones were read by immunoSEQ multiplex PCR, and TCRdb kept only the in-frame ones, dropping some. The sample holds about 88,000 clones, 94% seen once. The source material was unstimulated CD4+ T cells sorted from spleen or lymph node cells, sampled before transplant. This sequence originates from a human donor who was the organ donor for an intestinal transplant. The chain couples TRBV28 to TRBJ1-1. The CDR3 region is CASSTSGYEAFF.